This entry lists 4 T cell receptor beta chains sequenced from one sample in a study of shared clonotypes between healthy human individuals. The repertoire was sequenced with immunoSEQ multiplex PCR; TCRdb's copy has only in-frame clones and lacks some. The table has about 2.4 million clones, 90% to 95% seen once. Sequenced material: naive CD4+ T cells from PBMCs. Subset reported: CD45RA+ positively selected. These receptor sequences come from a man aged 18 to 29 in good health. Some clones in this sample may be carry-over from other donors' samples.

The V and J genes are TRBV5-1 and TRBJ2-3; 11 bases align to TRBD2. The CDR3 is 17 amino acids. V was pared by 0 bases and J by 3 bases, with 6 bases of the junction left unmatched. CDR1 is SGHRS, CDR2 YFSETQ, per germline. CDR3: CASSLESSGRRTDTQYF. CDR3 in DNA: TGCGCCAGCAGCTTGGAATCTAGCGGGAGGAGGACAGATACGCAGTATTTT.

V gene TRBV15 combines with J gene TRBJ2-5; 11 nucleotides match TRBD2. This CDR3 has 18 amino acids. Trimming took 1 base from V and 0 from J; bases not matched to a gene: 7. CDR1 is LNHNV and CDR2 is YYDKDF in the germline V gene (reference sequence). CDR3 DNA sequence: TGTGCCACCAGCAGAGCGCGCCGGGGACTAGCGGACCAAGAGACCCAGTACTTC. Translated: CATSRARRGLADQETQYF.

The rearrangement joins TRBV28 to TRBJ1-4, with 9 bases fitting TRBD1. Germline CDR1 reads MDHEN; CDR2 reads SYDVKM. The CDR3 runs to 16 residues. J gave up 7 bases and V 5 bases, and 11 bases lay outside the gene matches. For the CDR3, the DNA is TGTGCCAGCAGTCCCGCTTCCGGGACAGGGCGTGAAAAACTGTTTTTT. Protein product: CASSPASGTGREKLFF. Using reference TRBV28 and TRBJ1-4 for the parts outside the CDR3, the full variable domain is DVKVTQSSRYLVKRTGEKVFLECVQDMDHENMFWYRQDPGLGLRLIYFSYDVKMKEKGDIPEGYSVSREKKERFSLILESASTNQTSMYLCASSPASGTGREKLFFGSGTQLSVL.

The gene calls are TRBV5-1 and TRBJ2-1; 8 nucleotides align to TRBD1. With 0 bases clipped from V and 5 bases from J, the junction kept 7 bases outside the gene matches. The CDR3 covers 16 residues. In germline, CDR1 is SGHRS, CDR2 YFSETQ. The CDR3 sequence is CASSLVQGAIHNEQFF. CDR3 DNA sequence: TGCGCCAGCAGCTTGGTTCAGGGGGCAATACACAATGAGCAGTTCTTC.